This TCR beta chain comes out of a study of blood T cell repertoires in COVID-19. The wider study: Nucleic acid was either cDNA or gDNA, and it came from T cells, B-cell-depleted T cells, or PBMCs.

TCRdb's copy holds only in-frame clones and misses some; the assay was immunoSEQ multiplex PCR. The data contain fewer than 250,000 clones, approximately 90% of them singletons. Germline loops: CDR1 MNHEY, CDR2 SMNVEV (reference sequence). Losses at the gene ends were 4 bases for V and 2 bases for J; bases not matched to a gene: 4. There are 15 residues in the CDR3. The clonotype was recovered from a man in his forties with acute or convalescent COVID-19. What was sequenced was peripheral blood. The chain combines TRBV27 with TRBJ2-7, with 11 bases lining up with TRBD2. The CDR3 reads CASSYLAGGPYEQYF. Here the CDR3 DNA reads TGTGCCAGCAGTTATCTAGCGGGAGGTCCCTACGAGCAGTACTTC.